This entry lists 29 T cell receptor beta chains sequenced from one sample in a study of blood T cell repertoires in COVID-19. TCRdb's copy holds only in-frame clones and misses some; the assay was immunoSEQ multiplex PCR. The table has over 200,000 clones, 88% seen once. Sequencing input: peripheral blood. The receptors were gathered from a human donor in a cohort sampled during active COVID-19.

The J gene is TRBJ1-6, the V gene TRBV5-1; D is ambiguous. The CDR3 spans 15 residues. The germline V and J ends were trimmed by 6 bases and 1 base, with 11 bases remaining between them. Germline V gives CDR1 SGHRS, CDR2 YFSETQ. CDR3 bases: TGCGCCAGCAATTTTGAGAGTTCCTATAATTCACCCCTCCACTTT. This gives the protein CASNFESSYNSPLHF.

Comments on this clone: Sequence at one end of the junction differs from germline and may be a read error. V is TRBV30 and J is TRBJ2-7; D ambiguous. This CDR3 spans 12 amino acids. Germline V gives CDR1 GTSNPN, CDR2 SVGIG (reference sequence). CDR3 residues: CAWSVRGQVENF. DNA of the CDR3: TGTGCCTGGAGTGTACGTGGCCAGGTAGAGAACTTC.

This sequence joins TRBV15 and TRBJ2-7; 8 bases align to TRBD1. Germline V CDR1 and CDR2: LNHNV, YYDKDF (reference sequence). With V trimmed by 0 bases and J by 5 bases, 6 bases remained unmatched. The CDR3 extends over 15 amino acids. CDR3 protein: CATSRDATGAHEQYF. CDR3 coding DNA: TGTGCCACCAGCAGAGATGCGACAGGGGCCCACGAGCAGTACTTC.

This clone was seen only once. This chain joins TRBV27 and TRBJ1-2; TRBD1 agrees at 8 bases. The V and J ends lost 2 bases and 5 bases, in that order; junction bases with no gene match: 1. The CDR3 has 13 residues. Germline V gene sequence: CDR1 MNHEY, CDR2 SMNVEV (reference sequence). CDR3 sequence reads: CASSLRTGYGYTF. The CDR3 region has the DNA TGTGCCAGCAGTTTACGGACAGGGTATGGCTACACCTTC.

This clone was detected only once. V gene TRBV7-9 combines with J gene TRBJ2-3; D might be TRBD2 (5 bases). The CDR3 covers 15 residues. Trimming pared 5 bases from V and 0 bases from J, leaving 12 bases between. The germline V gene has CDR1 SEHNR and CDR2 FQNEAQ (reference sequence). The CDR3 loop is CASSHTRGSTDTQYF. In DNA form, the CDR3 reads TGTGCCAGCAGCCACACCCGGGGTAGCACAGATACGCAGTATTTT.

This sequence joins TRBV27 and TRBJ1-6, with 10 bases lining up with TRBD1. This CDR3 has 17 amino acids. Germline V gene sequence: CDR1 MNHEY, CDR2 SMNVEV (reference sequence). J lost 10 bases, V lost 6 bases, and 15 bases had no gene match. CDR3 sequence: CASSPGTGVLSRSPLHF. In DNA form, the CDR3 reads TGTGCCAGCAGCCCAGGGACAGGGGTCCTTTCTAGGTCACCCCTCCACTTT.

V usage is TRBV6-2 or TRBV6-3 and J usage is TRBJ2-7, with 15 bases identical to TRBD2. V was clipped by 4 bases and J by 2 bases; unmatched bases: 3. Germline values: CDR1 MNHEY, CDR2 SVGEGT. The CDR3 consists of 16 residues. The CDR3 loop reads CASSWGLAGGAYEQYF. The CDR3 bases are TGTGCCAGCAGTTGGGGACTAGCGGGAGGAGCCTACGAGCAGTACTTC.

The chain joins TRBV7-8 to TRBJ2-1, with TRBD2 matching 11 bases. Germline V gene data show CDR1 as SGHVS and CDR2 as FQNEAQ. The CDR3 covers 17 residues. V was pared by 5 bases and J by 4 bases, with 10 bases of the junction left unmatched. The CDR3 here is CASSLRPLAGGYNEQFF. The CDR3 coding sequence is TGTGCCAGCAGCCTCCGCCCCCTAGCGGGGGGTTACAATGAGCAGTTCTTC.

This sequence joins TRBV19 and TRBJ1-2; the D gene is possibly TRBD1 (5 bases). Trimming took off 5 bases at V and 2 bases at J, with 15 bases between the two ends. Germline CDR1 is LNHDA and CDR2 is SQIVND (reference sequence). The CDR3 extends over 15 amino acids. The CDR3 spells CASSPPQGGNYGYTF. The CDR3 DNA reads TGTGCCAGTAGTCCCCCGCAGGGAGGCAACTATGGCTACACCTTC.

This clone was seen a single time. V is TRBV19 and J is TRBJ2-7, with D perhaps TRBD1 (5 bases). This CDR3 contains 12 residues. Germline loops: CDR1 LNHDA, CDR2 SQIVND (reference sequence). V lost 5 bases, J lost 5 bases, and 10 bases lay in between. This CDR3 is CASSPRGHEQYF. Written as DNA, the CDR3 is TGTGCCAGTAGTCCTAGGGGCCACGAGCAGTACTTC.

J is TRBJ1-4 and V is TRBV7-4; D is unclear. CDR3 length equals 16 residues. Germline V gives CDR1 SGHVT, CDR2 SQSDAQ. V was trimmed by 1 base and J by 5 bases, leaving 14 bases between them. The CDR3 spells CASSLGPAVPNEKLFF. In DNA form, the CDR3 reads TGTGCCAGCAGCTTAGGCCCAGCGGTCCCGAATGAAAAACTGTTTTTT.

This chain connects TRBV12-3 or TRBV12-4 to TRBJ1-1, with TRBD1 matching over 8 bases. The CDR3 has 12 amino acids. Losses at the gene ends were 3 bases for V and 10 bases for J; bases not matched to a gene: 4. CDR3 sequence (DNA): TGTGCCAGCAGTTTGACAGGGGTTGGAGCTTTCTTT. Protein sequence: CASSLTGVGAFF.

V usage is TRBV5-6 and J usage is TRBJ1-2; D ambiguous. This CDR3 contains 11 residues. Per the germline V gene, CDR1 is SGHDT and CDR2 is YYEEEE. The V and J ends lost 2 bases and 6 bases respectively, with 5 bases between them. In DNA, the CDR3 is TGTGCCAGCAGCTTCTACGATGGCTACACCTTC. Translation: CASSFYDGYTF.

V and J are TRBV5-4 and TRBJ2-7; 8 bases agree with TRBD2. This CDR3 is built from 17 residues. Trimming cost V 0 bases and J 3 bases; bases outside gene matches: 11. From germline, CDR1 is SGHNT and CDR2 YYREEE (reference sequence). CDR3 in amino acids: CASSLAANSGINYEQYF. The CDR3 DNA sequence: TGTGCCAGCAGCTTGGCGGCCAATAGCGGGATAAACTACGAGCAGTACTTC.

V and J are TRBV2 and TRBJ2-7; 9 bases line up with TRBD2. J gave up 2 bases and V 4 bases, and 6 bases lay outside the gene matches. Looked up from germline, CDR1 is SNHLY and CDR2 is FYNNEI. CDR3 length: 15 residues. The CDR3: CASSGSSGATYEQYF. DNA of the CDR3: TGTGCCAGCAGTGGGTCTAGCGGGGCCACCTACGAGCAGTACTTC.

This chain joins TRBV7-2 and TRBJ2-1; a weak D match, TRBD2 (5 bases). The germline V and J ends were trimmed by 3 bases and 9 bases, with 9 bases remaining between them. The CDR3 runs 12 residues. CDR1 is SGHTA, CDR2 FQGNSA, per germline. The CDR3 DNA reads TGTGCCAGCAGCTTGAGGGCGGGTGAGCAGTTCTTC. This encodes CASSLRAGEQFF. Filled out from reference TRBV7-2 and TRBJ2-1, the complete variable domain reads GAGVSQSPSNKVTEKGKDVELRCDPISGHTALYWYRQSLGQGLEFLIYFQGNSAPDKSGLPSDRFSAERTGGSVSTLTIQRTQQEDSAVYLCASSLRAGEQFFGPGTRLTVL.

The V gene is TRBV21-1, the J gene TRBJ1-5; the table's D call of TRBD1 was not tested on the DNA. TRBV21-1 is a pseudogene locus. The CDR3 covers 15 residues. DNA for the CDR3: TGTGCCAGCAGCAGGGACAGTGCTAGCAATCAGCCCCAGCATTTT. Amino acid sequence: CASSRDSASNQPQHF.

This clone was counted a single time. This chain uses TRBV18 with TRBJ1-1, with D possibly being TRBD1 (6 bases). This CDR3 has 17 residues. The germline gives CDR1 KGHSH, CDR2 LQKENI. V shed 3 bases and J shed 3 bases, with 20 bases lying between them. CDR3 sequence reads: CASSPGVQGLWDTEAFF. Written as DNA, the CDR3 is TGTGCCAGCTCACCGGGAGTACAGGGTCTCTGGGACACTGAAGCTTTCTTT.

J is TRBJ1-2 and V is TRBV4-3, with a weak D call TRBD1 (5 bases). V lost 0 bases, J lost 4 bases, and 21 bases lay in between. Germline V lookup: CDR1 LGHNA, CDR2 YSLEER. This CDR3 is built from 18 residues. The CDR3 coding sequence is TGCGCCAGCAGCCAAGATTGGGAAGGCAGGGCCGAAATCTATGGCTACACCTTC. Amino acids: CASSQDWEGRAEIYGYTF.

The chain joins TRBV15 to TRBJ2-3; 8 positions agree with TRBD2. V trimming: 0 bases; J trimming: 3 bases; junction bases outside the gene matches: 2. Germline V gene lookup returns CDR1 LNHNV and CDR2 YYDKDF (reference sequence). This CDR3 has 15 amino acids. CDR3 nucleotide sequence: TGTGCCACCAGCAGAGATAGCGGGAATACAGATACGCAGTATTTT. It codes for CATSRDSGNTDTQYF.

This clone was counted a single time. The chain links TRBV2 to TRBJ2-7; 13 bases agree with TRBD2. The V gene's germline CDR1 is SNHLY and CDR2 FYNNEI. The CDR3 is 13 residues long. V lost 9 bases, J lost 4 bases, and 3 bases stayed unmatched. The CDR3 loop reads CARGTSGEYEQYF. CDR3 DNA sequence: TGTGCCAGAGGGACTAGCGGGGAATACGAGCAGTACTTC.

The rearrangement uses TRBV5-1 and TRBJ2-7; 7 positions agree with TRBD1. The germline V gene has CDR1 SGHRS and CDR2 YFSETQ. The CDR3 contains 14 residues. With 0 bases clipped from V and 6 bases from J, the junction kept 6 bases outside the gene matches. CDR3 sequence (DNA): TGCGCCAGCAGCTTGGCCGACAGGGCAGGCGAGCAGTACTTC. It yields the protein CASSLADRAGEQYF.

The chain carries TRBV5-4 and TRBJ2-7; 8 bases are shared with TRBD2. CDR3 length: 15 amino acids. The V gene's germline CDR1 is SGHNT and CDR2 YYREEE (reference sequence). Unmatched junction bases numbered 8, after V lost 2 bases and J lost 4 bases. CDR3 in DNA: TGTGCCAGCAGCTTCCCCCGGGAGGGACGGTACGAGCAGTACTTC. Protein product: CASSFPREGRYEQYF.

DNA for the CDR3: TGTGCCAGCAGCCAGACGGGGGGGACCTACGAGCAGTACTTC. Translating gives CASSQTGGTYEQYF. The J gene is TRBJ2-7, the V gene TRBV3-1 (or the pseudogene TRBV3-2); 8 bases are a match to TRBD2. V shed 3 bases, J shed 2 bases, and the junction held 3 bases outside the gene matches. Germline-derived CDR1 and CDR2 are LGHDT and YNNKEL (reference sequence). The CDR3 loop spans 14 amino acids.

This clone showed up just once. One end of the junction fails to match germline, which may point to a read error. J is TRBJ2-7 and V is TRBV7-7, with 7 positions matching TRBD1. CDR1 is SSHAT and CDR2 is FNYEAQ in the germline V gene (reference sequence). The CDR3 spans 14 residues. For the CDR3, the DNA is TGTGCTAGCAGCTTAGACAGGGCCTCCTACGAGCAGTACTTC. Translating gives CASSLDRASYEQYF.

This sequence joins TRBV4-3 and TRBJ1-5, with D possibly matching TRBD1 (5 bases). Germline V CDR1 and CDR2: LGHNA, YSLEER. There are 15 residues in the CDR3. V was trimmed by 0 bases and J by 2 bases, leaving 8 bases between them. CDR3 protein: CASSQELGGNQPQHF. The DNA for the CDR3 is TGCGCCAGCAGCCAAGAATTAGGGGGCAATCAGCCCCAGCATTTT.

V gene TRBV7-2 combines with J gene TRBJ1-3; tentatively, D is TRBD1 (5 bases). There are 14 residues in the CDR3. In germline, CDR1 is SGHTA, CDR2 FQGNSA. The V end was cut by 4 bases, the J end by 2 bases, with 9 bases between. The CDR3 nucleotides read TGTGCCAGCAGCTCTCAGGGAACTGGAAACACCATATATTTT. It translates to CASSSQGTGNTIYF.

The V and J genes are TRBV4-3 and TRBJ2-7; 8 bases match TRBD2. This CDR3 has 15 residues. Unmatched junction bases numbered 3, after V lost 0 bases and J lost 2 bases. From germline, CDR1 is LGHNA and CDR2 YSLEER. CDR3 sequence: CASSQDDGRAYEQYF. Here the CDR3 DNA reads TGCGCCAGCAGCCAAGATGACGGGAGGGCCTACGAGCAGTACTTC.

This chain links TRBV6-2 or TRBV6-3 with TRBJ1-5, with a weak D call TRBD1 (5 bases). V was pared by 0 bases and J by 4 bases, with 10 bases between. This CDR3 contains 15 residues. CDR1 and CDR2 from the germline V gene are MNHEY and SVGEGT. Here the CDR3 DNA reads TGTGCCAGCAGTTACTCCGGGGGATGGAATCAGCCCCAGCATTTT. It codes for CASSYSGGWNQPQHF.